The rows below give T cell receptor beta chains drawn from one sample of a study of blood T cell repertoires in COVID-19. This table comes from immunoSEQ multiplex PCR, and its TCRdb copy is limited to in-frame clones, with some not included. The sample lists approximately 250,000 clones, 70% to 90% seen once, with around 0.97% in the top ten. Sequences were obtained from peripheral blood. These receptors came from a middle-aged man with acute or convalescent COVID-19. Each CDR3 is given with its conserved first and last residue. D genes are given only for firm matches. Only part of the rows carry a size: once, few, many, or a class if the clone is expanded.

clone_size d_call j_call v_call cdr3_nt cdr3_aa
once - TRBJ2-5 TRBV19 TGTGCCAGTAGTATTAGGCAGGGCTGGGAGACCCAGTACTTC CASSIRQGWETQYF
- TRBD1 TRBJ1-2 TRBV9 TGTGCCAGCAGCGTACAGGGGGCTAACGATGGCTACACCTTC CASSVQGANDGYTF
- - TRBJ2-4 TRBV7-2 TGTGCCAGCAGCTCGGGGATCCTAGCCAAAAACATTCAGTACTTC CASSSGILAKNIQYF
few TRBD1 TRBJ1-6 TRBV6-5 TGTGCCAGCAGTTTGGGACAGATCAATTCACCCCTCCACTTT CASSLGQINSPLHF
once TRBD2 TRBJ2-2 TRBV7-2 TGTGCCAGCAGCTTCGCCGGGACTAGCGACACCGGGGAGCTGTTTTTT CASSFAGTSDTGELFF
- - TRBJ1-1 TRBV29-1 TGCAGCGTTGCAGGGCCGAACACTGAAGCTTTCTTT CSVAGPNTEAFF
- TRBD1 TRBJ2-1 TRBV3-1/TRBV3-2 TGTGCCAGCAATGAGGGGGCCCCCTACAATGAGCAGTTCTTC CASNEGAPYNEQFF
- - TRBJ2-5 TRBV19 TGTGCCAGTCAAACCCGGACCCAAGGGGGCCAAGAGACCCAGTACTTC CASQTRTQGGQETQYF
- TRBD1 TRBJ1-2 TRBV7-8 TGTGCCAGCAGCTTAGTACAGGGGTATGGCTACACCTTC CASSLVQGYGYTF
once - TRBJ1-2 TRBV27 TGTGCCAGCAGTTTATCGGCGGACAGTCATGGCTACACCTTC CASSLSADSHGYTF
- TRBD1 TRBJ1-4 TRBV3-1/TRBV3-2 TGTGCCAGCAGCTTCTGGACAGGGCCTAATGAAAAACTGTTTTTT CASSFWTGPNEKLFF
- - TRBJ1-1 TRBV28 TGTGCCAGCAGAGAAGCAACAGACACTGAAGCTTTCTTT CASREATDTEAFF
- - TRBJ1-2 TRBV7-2 TGTGCCAGCAGCGGAACCAGGGGAAACGGCTACACCTTC CASSGTRGNGYTF
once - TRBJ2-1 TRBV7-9 TGTGCCAGCAGCCCCTGGACTAAAGACAATGAGCAGTTCTTC CASSPWTKDNEQFF
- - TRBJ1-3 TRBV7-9 TGTGCCAGCAGCTTAGACAGGCCCGGCTCTGGAAACACCATATATTTT CASSLDRPGSGNTIYF
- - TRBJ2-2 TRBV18 TGTGCCAGCTCACCTGTTCTAGCTTCGAACACCGGGGAGCTGTTTTTT CASSPVLASNTGELFF
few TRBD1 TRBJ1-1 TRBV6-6 TGTGCCAGCAGTTACTTGGGACAGGGCACTGAAGCTTTCTTT CASSYLGQGTEAFF
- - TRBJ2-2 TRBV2 TGTGCCAGCCAGCCATGGACAATAGGAAGCGGGGAGCTGTTTTTT CASQPWTIGSGELFF
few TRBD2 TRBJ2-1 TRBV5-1 TGCGCCAGCACCGGGACTAGCGGGGGTTACTACAATGAGCAGTTCTTC CASTGTSGGYYNEQFF
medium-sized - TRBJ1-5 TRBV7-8 TGTGCCAGCAGCCAGGGGACTACAATAAATCAGCCCCAGCATTTT CASSQGTTINQPQHF
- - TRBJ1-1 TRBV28 TGTGCCAGCAGTTTCAATCGGGAAGCTTTCTTT CASSFNREAFF
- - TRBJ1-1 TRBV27 TGTGCCAGCAGTTTTGAGGGGGTAACTGAAGCTTTCTTT CASSFEGVTEAFF
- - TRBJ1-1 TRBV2 TGTGCCAGCAGTGCGGTCCGACGGGGGAACACTGAAGCTTTCTTT CASSAVRRGNTEAFF
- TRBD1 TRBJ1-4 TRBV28 TGTGCCAGCAGTTCCTCGACAGGGGGGGATGAAAAACTGTTTTTT CASSSSTGGDEKLFF
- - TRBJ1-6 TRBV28 TGTGCCAGCAGTTTATCGGGGTCGGGTTCACCCCTCCACTTT CASSLSGSGSPLHF
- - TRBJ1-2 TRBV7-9 TGTGCCAGCAGGGAGCTTCAGGGAAACTATGGCTACACCTTC CASRELQGNYGYTF
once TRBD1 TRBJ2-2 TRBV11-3 TGTGCCAGCAGCCCCGGGACAGGGTTGGCCGGGGAGCTGTTTTTT CASSPGTGLAGELFF
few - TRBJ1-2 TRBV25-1 TGTGCCAGCAGTGGCCGGATAGGCGGAGACTATGGCTACACCTTC CASSGRIGGDYGYTF
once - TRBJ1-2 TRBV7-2 TGTGCCAGCAGCCCCGGTTCCCTCATCCCCTCTAGCTACACCTTC CASSPGSLIPSSYTF
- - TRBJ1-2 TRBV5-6 TGTGCCAGCAGCTTGGAAGCCCGAAACTATGGCTACACCTTC CASSLEARNYGYTF
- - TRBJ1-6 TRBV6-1 TGTGCCAGCAGTGATGAACAGGGCTATAATTCACCCCTCCACTTT CASSDEQGYNSPLHF
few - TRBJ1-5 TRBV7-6 TGTGCCAGCAGCCTAGGGGGAGATCAGCCCCAGCATTTT CASSLGGDQPQHF
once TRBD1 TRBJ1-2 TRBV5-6 TGTGCCAGCAGCTTGGGATTAACCGGACAGGGTGGCTACACCTTC CASSLGLTGQGGYTF
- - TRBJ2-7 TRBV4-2 TGTGCCAGCAGCCCCGGGTCCGCGGGACCTCCCTACGAGCAGTACTTC CASSPGSAGPPYEQYF
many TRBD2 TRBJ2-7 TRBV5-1 TGCGCCAGCAGCTTGGAGTTAGGACTAGCTGGCGAGCAGTACTTC CASSLELGLAGEQYF
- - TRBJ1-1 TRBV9 TGTGCCAGCAGCGTAGGGGTCCCCTTACCCGACGGGGTTACTGAAGCTTTCTTT CASSVGVPLPDGVTEAFF
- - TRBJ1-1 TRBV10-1 TGCGCCAGCAGTGAGTCGAACCGGGGAGAAGCTTTCTTT CASSESNRGEAFF
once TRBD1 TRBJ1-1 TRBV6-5 TGTGCCAGCAGAAGGGGGCTCACTGAAGCTTTCTTT CASRRGLTEAFF
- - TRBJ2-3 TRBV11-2 TGTGCCAGCAGCTTACAGGCCAGGGACACAGATACGCAGTATTTT CASSLQARDTDTQYF
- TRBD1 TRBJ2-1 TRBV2 TGTGCCAGCAGTGAAGAAGCAGGGGGTATGAGGGATGAGCAGTTCTTC CASSEEAGGMRDEQFF
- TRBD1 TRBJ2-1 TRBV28 TGTGCCAGCAGTGCTTCCGGGACAGGGACCTACAATGAGCAGTTCTTC CASSASGTGTYNEQFF
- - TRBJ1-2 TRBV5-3 TGTGCCAGAAGCTTTCCTACTCCGGGGGACTATGGCTACACCTTC CARSFPTPGDYGYTF
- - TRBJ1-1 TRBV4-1 TGCGCCAGCAGCCAAGATATAGTTGGGCCGAACACTGAAGCTTTCTTT CASSQDIVGPNTEAFF
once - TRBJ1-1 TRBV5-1 TGCGCCAGCAGCCAAGGAGGGGTTCCTCTCACTGAAGCTTTCTTT CASSQGGVPLTEAFF
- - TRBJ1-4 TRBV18 TGTGCCAGCTCACGCAGCGCAACTAATGAAAAACTGTTTTTT CASSRSATNEKLFF
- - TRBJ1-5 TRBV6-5 TGTGCCAGCAGACCGGTCGGGGGGACTCAGCCCCAGCATTTT CASRPVGGTQPQHF
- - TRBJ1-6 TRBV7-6 TGTGCCAGCAGCTTAGAACAGGCGGATAATTCACCCCTCCACTTT CASSLEQADNSPLHF
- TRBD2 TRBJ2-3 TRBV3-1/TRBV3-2 TGTGCCAGCAGCCTCCGATCTAGCGGGACCACAGATACGCAGTATTTT CASSLRSSGTTDTQYF
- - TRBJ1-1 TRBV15 TGTGCCACCAGCAGAGTCCCGTCTAGGACTGAAGCTTTCTTT CATSRVPSRTEAFF
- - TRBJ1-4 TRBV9 TGTGCCAGCAGCGTCGGGACACGAGATACAAAACTGTTTTTT CASSVGTRDTKLFF
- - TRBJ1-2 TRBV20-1 TGCAGTGCTAGAGATGGAGGTACCTACACCTTC CSARDGGTYTF
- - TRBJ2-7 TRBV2 TGTGCCTCCAGGGCCTACGAGCAGTACTTC CASRAYEQYF
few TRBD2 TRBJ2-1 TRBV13 TGTGCCAGCAGGCCCGAGCGGGGGGCCTACAATGAGCAGTTCTTC CASRPERGAYNEQFF
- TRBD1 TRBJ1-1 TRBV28 TGTGCCAGCAGTTTGAAGGGGGCGAACACTGAAGCTTTCTTT CASSLKGANTEAFF
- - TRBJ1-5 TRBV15 TGTGCCACCAGCAGAGTTCCCGCGGGGGGCTCTGGTCAGCCCCAGCATTTT CATSRVPAGGSGQPQHF
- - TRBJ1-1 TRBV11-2 TGTGCCAGCAGCTTAGCCCTTTCCACTGAAGCTTTCTTT CASSLALSTEAFF
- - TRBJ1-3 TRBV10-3 TGTGCCATCAGTGAGTATCAGGCCCTACAATCTGGAAACACCATATATTTT CAISEYQALQSGNTIYF
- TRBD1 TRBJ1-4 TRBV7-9 TGTGCCAGCAGCTCCGGGACAGGACTGCACACTAATGAAAAACTGTTTTTT CASSSGTGLHTNEKLFF
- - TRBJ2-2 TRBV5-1 TGCGCCAGCAGCTTTCATGGGGGGGCTTGGAACACCGGGGAGCTGTTTTTT CASSFHGGAWNTGELFF
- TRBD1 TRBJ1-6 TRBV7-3 TGTGCCAGCAGCTCCGGACAGGGCGGTTCACCCCTCCACTTT CASSSGQGGSPLHF